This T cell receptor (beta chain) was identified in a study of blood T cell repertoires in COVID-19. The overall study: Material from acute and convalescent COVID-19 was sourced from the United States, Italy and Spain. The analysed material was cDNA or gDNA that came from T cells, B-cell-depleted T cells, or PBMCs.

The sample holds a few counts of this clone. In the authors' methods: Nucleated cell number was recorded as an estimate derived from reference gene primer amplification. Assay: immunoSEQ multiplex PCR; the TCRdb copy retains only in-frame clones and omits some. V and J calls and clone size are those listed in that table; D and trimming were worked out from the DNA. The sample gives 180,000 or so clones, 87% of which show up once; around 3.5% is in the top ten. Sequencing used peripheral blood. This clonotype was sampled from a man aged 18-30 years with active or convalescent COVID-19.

The CDR3 nucleotides are TGTGCCAGCAGCCGGGGGGGCCCACAGGGAACTTATAATTCACCCCTCCACTTT. It encodes CASSRGGPQGTYNSPLHF. V is TRBV5-4 and J is TRBJ1-6, with D possibly TRBD1 on 6 matching bases. The V gene's germline CDR1 is SGHNT and CDR2 YYREEE (reference sequence). The CDR3 covers 18 residues. Trimming pared 4 bases from V and 4 bases from J, leaving 21 bases between.